The clone carrying this T cell receptor beta chain appeared a few times. Its matching antigen is unknown. One heparinised draw, averaging about 116 mL, was taken per donor. CD45RO/CCR7/CD25/CD127/CD95/CD27 sorting isolated CD4+ naive, central memory, regulatory and stem cell-like memory cells. The CDR3 loop spans 14 amino acids. V lost 5 bases to trimming and J lost 6 bases; unmatched junction nucleotides: 7. CDR1 MNHNY and CDR2 SVGAGI come from the germline V gene (reference sequence). Sequencing targeted expressed TCRB transcripts, as all isolated RNA had been reverse transcribed. Some 3.3 million reads per sample on average were obtained from naive, central memory and regulatory T cell samples. Clones were sequenced by immunoSEQ multiplex PCR, and TCRdb holds only the in-frame ones, with some missing. The repertoire holds roughly 51,000 clones, with roughly 52% as singletons. This record comes from a study of beta chain features in type 1 diabetes. Study overall: Over all samples combined, around 110 million sorted cells were examined.

Broader study findings: Researchers report that Type 1 diabetes patients had moderately but significantly shorter TCRB CDR3s across all four CD4+ subsets.

The clonotype originates from a woman between 35 and 50 years old with type 1 diabetes. The J gene is TRBJ1-5, the V gene TRBV6-6; 7 bases map to TRBD1. Material: Tregs from blood. As DNA, the CDR3 is TGTGCCAGCAGTCTACCAGGGGGGTTTCAGCCCCAGCATTTT. It specifies CASSLPGGFQPQHF.